A selection of T cell receptor beta chains follows, all from one sample in a study of T cells in Graves' hyperthyroidism and ophthalmopathy. MiXCR, run by TCRdb on the multiplex PCR reads, gives a single entry per CDR3 protein. Among 350,000 to 400,000 distinct CDR3 sequences listed, approximately 14% were seen once. The specimen was blood. These receptors originate from a woman aged 55-70 years with Graves' hyperthyroidism. Each CDR3 is given with its conserved first and last residue. D genes are given only for firm matches. Expanded clones get a size class; other rows say once, few or many, or leave the size out.

v_gene: TRBV12-3/TRBV12-4; abundance: many; j_gene: TRBJ1-1; d_gene: TRBD1; CDR3nt: TGTGCCAGCAGTTTAACTCGACAGGGAGAAGCTTTCTTT; CDR3aa: CASSLTRQGEAFF
v_gene: TRBV27; abundance: many; j_gene: TRBJ2-5; d_gene: NA; CDR3nt: TGTGCCAGCAGTAACACCCAAGAGACCCAGTACTTC; CDR3aa: CASSNTQETQYF
v_gene: TRBV18; abundance: NA; j_gene: TRBJ2-1; d_gene: NA; CDR3nt: TGTGCCAGCTCACTGTCCAGTAGTGAGCAGTTCTTC; CDR3aa: CASSLSSSEQFF
v_gene: TRBV12-3/TRBV12-4; abundance: many; j_gene: TRBJ2-1; d_gene: TRBD2; CDR3nt: TGTGCCAGCAGCGGGACTAGCGGGAGCCCGTCCTACAATGAGCAGTTCTTC; CDR3aa: CASSGTSGSPSYNEQFF
v_gene: TRBV12-3/TRBV12-4; abundance: many; j_gene: TRBJ1-2; d_gene: NA; CDR3nt: TGTGCCAGTTCCGACCTAATCTATGGCTACACCTTC; CDR3aa: CASSDLIYGYTF
v_gene: TRBV3-1; abundance: NA; j_gene: TRBJ2-1; d_gene: TRBD2; CDR3nt: TGTGCCAGCAGCCAAGGGGTAGGACTAGCGTCTAATGAGCAGTTCTTC; CDR3aa: CASSQGVGLASNEQFF
v_gene: TRBV29-1; abundance: many; j_gene: TRBJ2-3; d_gene: NA; CDR3nt: TGCAGCGTATGGGGACCGGATACGCAGTATTTT; CDR3aa: CSVWGPDTQYF
v_gene: TRBV28; abundance: many; j_gene: TRBJ1-1; d_gene: NA; CDR3nt: TGTGCCAGCAGTTTGCCTCTGCTAGAAGGTTTCTTT; CDR3aa: CASSLPLLEGFF
v_gene: TRBV28; abundance: many; j_gene: TRBJ2-7; d_gene: TRBD2; CDR3nt: TGTGCCAGCAGGGCCAGCGTAGCGGGTCTCTACGAGCAGTACTTC; CDR3aa: CASRASVAGLYEQYF
v_gene: TRBV27; abundance: NA; j_gene: TRBJ1-1; d_gene: TRBD1; CDR3nt: TGTGCCAGCAGTTCTCCGGGACAGGGAGGAGCTTTCTTT; CDR3aa: CASSSPGQGGAFF
v_gene: TRBV15; abundance: few; j_gene: TRBJ1-4; d_gene: NA; CDR3nt: TGTGCCACCAGCAGACCGACAACAGGGCCGGCTAATGAAAAACTGTTTTTT; CDR3aa: CATSRPTTGPANEKLFF
v_gene: TRBV7-9; abundance: many; j_gene: TRBJ2-5; d_gene: TRBD1; CDR3nt: TGTGCCAGCAGCTGGGACAGGGGTTGGGAGACCCAGTACTTC; CDR3aa: CASSWDRGWETQYF
v_gene: TRBV28; abundance: many; j_gene: TRBJ2-5; d_gene: NA; CDR3nt: TGTGCCAGCAGTGACACAGGGTCGGGAGAGACCCAGTACTTC; CDR3aa: CASSDTGSGETQYF
v_gene: TRBV12-3/TRBV12-4; abundance: many; j_gene: TRBJ2-3; d_gene: TRBD1; CDR3nt: TGTGCCAGCAGCCCTCCCGACAGGGGGCATGGCACAGATACGCAGTATTTT; CDR3aa: CASSPPDRGHGTDTQYF
v_gene: TRBV10-3; abundance: many; j_gene: TRBJ2-1; d_gene: TRBD2; CDR3nt: TGTGCCATCAGTGAGTCTAGCGGGAGGGCTAAGCAGTTCTTC; CDR3aa: CAISESSGRAKQFF
v_gene: TRBV2; abundance: NA; j_gene: TRBJ1-2; d_gene: TRBD1; CDR3nt: TGTGCCAGCAGTGCGGGACAGGGTTACGGCTACACCTTC; CDR3aa: CASSAGQGYGYTF
v_gene: TRBV11-2; abundance: many; j_gene: TRBJ2-7; d_gene: TRBD2; CDR3nt: TGTGCCAGCAGCTTGCCGGGACTAGCGGGGACCTACGAGCAGTACTTC; CDR3aa: CASSLPGLAGTYEQYF
v_gene: TRBV2; abundance: many; j_gene: TRBJ2-1; d_gene: NA; CDR3nt: TGTGCCAGCAGTGGGAGAGGAAGCTCCTACAATGAGCAGTTCTTC; CDR3aa: CASSGRGSSYNEQFF
v_gene: TRBV20-1; abundance: many; j_gene: TRBJ2-3; d_gene: TRBD2; CDR3nt: TGCAGTGCTAGAGGTCCGGGACTAGCGGGTCTCACAGATACGCAGTATTTT; CDR3aa: CSARGPGLAGLTDTQYF
v_gene: TRBV11-3; abundance: NA; j_gene: TRBJ2-3; d_gene: NA; CDR3nt: TGTGCCAGCAGCTTAAGTATAGGCACAGATACGCAGTATTTT; CDR3aa: CASSLSIGTDTQYF
v_gene: TRBV7-2; abundance: many; j_gene: TRBJ2-7; d_gene: NA; CDR3nt: TGTGCCAGCAGCCCCCCCGGACCGCCCAGGGAGCAGTACTTC; CDR3aa: CASSPPGPPREQYF
v_gene: TRBV19; abundance: NA; j_gene: TRBJ2-2; d_gene: NA; CDR3nt: TGTGCCAGTAGTGAGGTGTACACCGGGGAGCTGTTTTTT; CDR3aa: CASSEVYTGELFF
v_gene: TRBV5-1; abundance: NA; j_gene: TRBJ2-7; d_gene: NA; CDR3nt: TGCGCCAGCAGCTCGGAGGGCCCTATGAGCTCCTACGAGCAGTACTTC; CDR3aa: CASSSEGPMSSYEQYF
v_gene: TRBV20-1; abundance: many; j_gene: TRBJ1-4; d_gene: NA; CDR3nt: TGCAGTGCCCTAGACCCTGCAACTAATGAAAAACTGTTTTTT; CDR3aa: CSALDPATNEKLFF
v_gene: TRBV10-2; abundance: NA; j_gene: TRBJ1-2; d_gene: TRBD1; CDR3nt: TGCGCCAGCGGGGACAGGGTTTTCTATGGCTACACCTTC; CDR3aa: CASGDRVFYGYTF
v_gene: TRBV5-1; abundance: many; j_gene: TRBJ2-7; d_gene: TRBD2; CDR3nt: TGCGCCAGCAGCACCGGGACTAGCGGGAATCTCGAGCAGTACTTC; CDR3aa: CASSTGTSGNLEQYF
v_gene: TRBV24-1; abundance: few; j_gene: TRBJ2-1; d_gene: NA; CDR3nt: TGTGCCACCAGTTCCTGGGGTGGGCGGGATGAGCAGTTCTTC; CDR3aa: CATSSWGGRDEQFF
v_gene: TRBV9; abundance: NA; j_gene: TRBJ2-1; d_gene: NA; CDR3nt: TGTGCCAGCAGCACGGGACTTCCTGTGGAGCAGTTCTTC; CDR3aa: CASSTGLPVEQFF
v_gene: TRBV3-1; abundance: few; j_gene: TRBJ2-7; d_gene: TRBD1; CDR3nt: TGTGCCAGCAGCCAAGCCCACAGGGGAGCCTACGAGCAGTACTTC; CDR3aa: CASSQAHRGAYEQYF
v_gene: TRBV19; abundance: NA; j_gene: TRBJ1-2; d_gene: NA; CDR3nt: TGTGCCAGTAGCCCGGCGGGGCCGGGGCCAAACTATGGCTACACCTTC; CDR3aa: CASSPAGPGPNYGYTF
v_gene: TRBV6-1; abundance: few; j_gene: TRBJ1-1; d_gene: TRBD1; CDR3nt: TGTGCCAGCAGCCGGGACAGGGGAATTGTGAACACTGAAGCTTTCTTT; CDR3aa: CASSRDRGIVNTEAFF
v_gene: TRBV5-1; abundance: NA; j_gene: TRBJ1-1; d_gene: NA; CDR3nt: TGCGCCAGCAGCGGGGGTCCGGGACTGAACACTGAAGCTTTCTTT; CDR3aa: CASSGGPGLNTEAFF
v_gene: TRBV7-2; abundance: many; j_gene: TRBJ2-7; d_gene: TRBD2; CDR3nt: TGTGCCAGCAGCTGGGGACTAGTCCTCTACGAGCAGTACTTC; CDR3aa: CASSWGLVLYEQYF
v_gene: TRBV30; abundance: many; j_gene: TRBJ2-1; d_gene: NA; CDR3nt: TGTGCCTGGAGTGTGATGCCGGCTTACAATGAGCAGTTCTTC; CDR3aa: CAWSVMPAYNEQFF
v_gene: TRBV2; abundance: many; j_gene: TRBJ1-6; d_gene: TRBD1; CDR3nt: TGTGCCAGCAGGGTCCGACAGGGCAATTCACCCCTCCACTTT; CDR3aa: CASRVRQGNSPLHF
v_gene: TRBV18; abundance: many; j_gene: TRBJ2-3; d_gene: NA; CDR3nt: TGTGCCAGCTCACCCGGTTGGGGGGCGGATACGCAGTATTTT; CDR3aa: CASSPGWGADTQYF
v_gene: TRBV6-1; abundance: many; j_gene: TRBJ2-1; d_gene: TRBD2; CDR3nt: TGTGCCAGCAGTGCGGCCGTAGCGGGTTTCGATGAGCAGTTCTTC; CDR3aa: CASSAAVAGFDEQFF
v_gene: TRBV3-1; abundance: NA; j_gene: TRBJ2-1; d_gene: TRBD2; CDR3nt: TGTGCCAGCAGCCGCTTAATAAAGGGAGGGTTCTCCTACAATGAGCAGTTCTTC; CDR3aa: CASSRLIKGGFSYNEQFF
v_gene: TRBV27; abundance: NA; j_gene: TRBJ1-1; d_gene: NA; CDR3nt: TGTGCCAGCACTCCACTTCTCAACACTGAAGCTTTCTTT; CDR3aa: CASTPLLNTEAFF
v_gene: TRBV27; abundance: many; j_gene: TRBJ2-7; d_gene: NA; CDR3nt: TGTGCCAGTAGAGGAGGGTACCTACCCTACGAGCAGTACTTC; CDR3aa: CASRGGYLPYEQYF
v_gene: TRBV11-2; abundance: many; j_gene: TRBJ2-5; d_gene: TRBD2; CDR3nt: TGTGCCAGCAGCTTAGGGAGACTAGCGGGAGAGGAGACCCAGTACTTC; CDR3aa: CASSLGRLAGEETQYF
v_gene: TRBV30; abundance: many; j_gene: TRBJ2-5; d_gene: NA; CDR3nt: TGTGCCTGGAGTGGGGGGGCAGCCGAATACTTC; CDR3aa: CAWSGGAAEYF
v_gene: TRBV11-2; abundance: NA; j_gene: TRBJ2-7; d_gene: TRBD1; CDR3nt: TGTGCCAGCAGCTTCGGGACAGGGGAATACGAGCAGTACTTC; CDR3aa: CASSFGTGEYEQYF
v_gene: TRBV19; abundance: many; j_gene: TRBJ2-7; d_gene: NA; CDR3nt: TGTGCCAGCAGCCCTGGGACCGCCTACGAGCAGTACTTC; CDR3aa: CASSPGTAYEQYF
v_gene: TRBV30; abundance: many; j_gene: TRBJ1-4; d_gene: NA; CDR3nt: TGTGCCTGGAGTGTAGGTACAGTACCCGAAAAACTGTTTTTT; CDR3aa: CAWSVGTVPEKLFF
v_gene: TRBV7-2; abundance: NA; j_gene: TRBJ2-5; d_gene: TRBD1; CDR3nt: TGTGCCAGCAGCATTGACAGGGATGAGACCCAGTACTTC; CDR3aa: CASSIDRDETQYF
v_gene: TRBV2; abundance: many; j_gene: TRBJ1-2; d_gene: NA; CDR3nt: TGTGCCAGCAGTGTGGGCCGGAACTATGGCTACACCTTC; CDR3aa: CASSVGRNYGYTF
v_gene: TRBV3-1; abundance: many; j_gene: TRBJ2-1; d_gene: TRBD2; CDR3nt: TGTGCCAGCAGCCGGCTGCCGGGACTAGCCTATGCGGATGAGCAGTTCTTC; CDR3aa: CASSRLPGLAYADEQFF
v_gene: TRBV18; abundance: NA; j_gene: TRBJ2-7; d_gene: NA; CDR3nt: TGTGCCAGCTCACCAGGACTCGCCCCCTACGAGCAGTACTTC; CDR3aa: CASSPGLAPYEQYF
v_gene: TRBV5-1; abundance: NA; j_gene: TRBJ2-3; d_gene: TRBD1; CDR3nt: TGCGCCAGCAGCGCAGGGACACCCAGGGGGACAGATACGCAGTATTTT; CDR3aa: CASSAGTPRGTDTQYF